This T cell receptor (beta chain) was sequenced during a study of T cell responses to AZD1222 COVID-19 vaccine. The CDR3 loop spans 15 amino acids. Trimming pared 6 bases from V and 0 bases from J, leaving 12 bases between. Germline V CDR1 and CDR2: WSHSY, SAAADI. TCRdb's table, derived via immunoSEQ multiplex PCR, lists solely in-frame clones and lacks some. The table has roughly 50,000 clones, roughly nine tenths seen once. Broader study findings: Of spike-specific TCRs, nearly half reportedly target regions left unmutated in variants. Spike-specific TCR breadth and depth both grew after two AZD1222 doses. CD4 TCRs linked to vaccination spanned spike, dominating at 160-218 and 743-854. Clonal diversity was possibly underestimated, and white British individuals and females predominated among donors.

Details on this clone: Its target is unknown.

Sequenced material: peripheral blood, taken 28 days after the second AZD1222 dose. The chain is built from TRBV10-2 and TRBJ2-1; D gene unclear. This receptor was taken from an adult who received the AZD1222 COVID-19 vaccine. The CDR3: CASSRAADSYNEQFF. The CDR3 coding sequence is TGCGCCAGCAGCCGGGCGGCAGACTCCTACAATGAGCAGTTCTTC.